The 13 T cell receptor beta chains listed next were all sequenced from one sample in a study of shared clonotypes between healthy human individuals (dated by TCRdb to 2020 to 2021). Receptor amplification or capture employed the immunoSEQ multiplex PCR assay. This is the immuneACCESS table as TCRdb keeps it, with only in-frame sequences that have V and J called. A part of the clones is gone; compared with another copy, unresolved V genes explain less than half, and the rest is unexplained. For this sample there are under 2,000,000 clones; less than 95% appear just once. 1% to 1.5% of the sample is taken by the ten largest. CD8 naive samples were obtained by positive selection for CCR7 among CD45RO-negative cells, yielding a CD45RA+CCR7+ population from which TemRA cells were excluded. Sequencing was performed on naive CD8+ T cells sorted from blood. The cell subset or site tag for this specimen amounts to: CD45RA+CCR7+. These receptors were obtained from a man younger than 30 in good health.

Comment on this clone: The sample holds other DNA sequences that translate to the same CDR3. The V call is TRBV4-1, the J call TRBJ2-2; no firm D call. The CDR3 length is 12 residues. CDR1 and CDR2 from the germline V gene are MGHRA and YSYEKL. Trimming cost V 0 bases and J 8 bases, with 4 bases left between them. Written as DNA, the CDR3 is TGCGCCAGCAGCCAAGATCCGGGGGAGCTGTTTTTT. Protein: CASSQDPGELFF.

The chain uses TRBV7-2 and TRBJ2-1; D may match TRBD1 or TRBD2 (7 bases each). This CDR3 is built from 15 residues. Germline CDR1 SGHTA, CDR2 FQGNSA. V lost 1 base and J lost 7, with 14 bases in between. For the CDR3, the DNA is TGTGCCAGCAGCTTAGAGGGGAGGGGGCTAAATGAGCAGTTCTTC. It yields the protein CASSLEGRGLNEQFF.

The chain combines TRBV9 with TRBJ1-4; possible D gene TRBD1, 6 bases. Germline-derived CDR1 and CDR2 are SGDLS and YYNGEE. Trimming pared 4 bases from V and 5 bases from J, leaving 18 bases between. The CDR3 loop spans 16 amino acids. CDR3 sequence: CASSPGGGRDNEKLFF. CDR3 nucleotide sequence: TGTGCCAGCAGCCCGGGCGGGGGCAGGGACAATGAAAAACTGTTTTTT.

Of note for this clone: The sample holds other DNA sequences that translate to the same CDR3. The chain links TRBV7-6 to TRBJ2-7; D is ambiguous. This CDR3 is built from 13 residues. The germline V gene encodes CDR1 SGHVS and CDR2 FNYEAQ. The V end lost 2 bases, the J end lost 2 bases, and 7 bases lay between the germline ends. CDR3 DNA sequence: TGTGCCAGCAGCTTAAATTCCGCCTACGAGCAGTACTTC. Residues: CASSLNSAYEQYF.

Concerning this clone: Different DNA sequences within this sample yield the same CDR3. This rearrangement joins TRBV9 to TRBJ1-1, with 7 bases lining up with TRBD1. Germline-derived CDR1 and CDR2 are SGDLS and YYNGEE. With V trimmed by 4 bases and J by 4 bases, 4 bases remained unmatched. The CDR3 is 13 residues long. CDR3 sequence: CASSPGGTTEAFF. CDR3 bases: TGTGCCAGCAGCCCAGGGGGGACCACTGAAGCTTTCTTT.

The count of this clone is one. Germline and junction disagree at one end, which may indicate a read error. This sequence joins TRBV9 and TRBJ1-2; a weak D match, TRBD1 (5 bases). CDR1 is SGDLS and CDR2 is YYNGEE in the germline V gene. The CDR3 consists of 14 residues. The CDR3 reads CANSLTDKNYGYTF. The CDR3 nucleotides read TGTGCCAACAGCCTGACGGACAAGAACTATGGCTACACCTTC.

A note on this clone: Different DNA sequences within this sample yield the same CDR3. This sequence joins TRBV19 and TRBJ2-7; TRBD1 is a possible D gene (5 bases). CDR3 length: 13 residues. Germline CDR1 LNHDA, CDR2 SQIVND (reference sequence). V gave up 0 bases and J gave up 6 bases, with 9 bases separating them. The CDR3 DNA follows: TGTGCCAGTAGTATAGACAGGGAAGCCGAGCAGTACTTC. Residues: CASSIDREAEQYF. The complete variable domain, with remaining parts taken from reference TRBV19 and TRBJ2-7, reads DGGITQSPKYLFRKEGQNVTLSCEQNLNHDAMYWYRQDPGQGLRLIYYSQIVNDFQKGDIAEGYSVSREKKESFPLTVTSAQKNPTAFYLCASSIDREAEQYFGPGTRLTVT.

The chain joins TRBV13 to TRBJ2-2, with a tentative D call TRBD2 (6 bases). This CDR3 has 16 amino acids. Germline V lookup: CDR1 PRHDT, CDR2 FYEKMQ (reference sequence). V dropped 4 bases and J dropped 2 bases, with 14 bases sitting between them. The DNA of the CDR3 is TGTGCCAGCAGCTCCTGGGGACTGGCCAACACCGGGGAGCTGTTTTTT. As protein: CASSSWGLANTGELFF.

The V call is TRBV4-3, the J call TRBJ2-3, with D perhaps given as TRBD1 or TRBD2 (5 bases each). Per germline, CDR1 LGHNA and CDR2 YSLEER. V dropped 0 bases and J dropped 3 bases, with 13 bases sitting between them. CDR3 size: 16 residues. CDR3 protein: CASSQDSEGITDTQYF. CDR3 bases: TGCGCCAGCAGCCAAGATAGTGAGGGGATAACAGATACGCAGTATTTT.

The V gene is TRBV7-9, the J gene TRBJ2-2; tentatively, D is TRBD2 (6 bases). The ends were cut back, 8 bases at V and 0 bases at J, with 10 bases in the middle. Germline V gene data show CDR1 as SEHNR and CDR2 as FQNEAQ (reference sequence). CDR3 length equals 14 residues. The chain's CDR3 is CASLGLPNTGELFF. CDR3 sequence (DNA): TGTGCCAGCCTGGGACTTCCGAACACCGGGGAGCTGTTTTTT. Filled out from reference TRBV7-9 and TRBJ2-2, the complete variable domain reads DTGVSQNPRHKITKRGQNVTFRCDPISEHNRLYWYRQTLGQGPEFLTYFQNEAQLEKSRLLSDRFSAERPKGSFSTLEIQRTEQGDSAMYLCASLGLPNTGELFFGEGSRLTVL.

This chain connects TRBV10-2 to TRBJ1-5, with TRBD1 identical over 8 bases. The CDR3 loop spans 16 amino acids. The germline CDR1 and CDR2 sequences are WSHSY and SAAADI. Trimming cost V 3 bases and J 3 bases; bases outside gene matches: 7. Here the CDR3 reads CASSDPDRGLNQPQHF. In DNA, the CDR3 is TGCGCCAGCAGTGACCCAGACAGGGGCCTCAATCAGCCCCAGCATTTT.

This clone was detected only once. This rearrangement joins TRBV28 to TRBJ2-5, with 10 bases lining up with TRBD2. There are 15 residues in the CDR3. The germline gives CDR1 MDHEN, CDR2 SYDVKM. V shed 3 bases, J shed 3 bases, and the junction held 4 bases outside the gene matches. CDR3 sequence (DNA): TGTGCCAGCAGTTTGGGAGCGGGGGGGGAAGAGACCCAGTACTTC. It is translated as CASSLGAGGEETQYF.

Details on this clone: One junction end disagrees with the germline gene, perhaps due to a read error. The CDR3 sequence: CASSGGLAGVEGERFF. CDR3 coding DNA: TGCGCCAGCAGTGGGGGACTAGCGGGCGTGGAGGGGGAGCGGTTCTTC. This chain connects TRBV10-1 to TRBJ2-1, with 12 bases that match TRBD2. The germline V gene has CDR1 WNHNN and CDR2 SYGVQD (reference sequence). The CDR3 is made up of 16 amino acids.